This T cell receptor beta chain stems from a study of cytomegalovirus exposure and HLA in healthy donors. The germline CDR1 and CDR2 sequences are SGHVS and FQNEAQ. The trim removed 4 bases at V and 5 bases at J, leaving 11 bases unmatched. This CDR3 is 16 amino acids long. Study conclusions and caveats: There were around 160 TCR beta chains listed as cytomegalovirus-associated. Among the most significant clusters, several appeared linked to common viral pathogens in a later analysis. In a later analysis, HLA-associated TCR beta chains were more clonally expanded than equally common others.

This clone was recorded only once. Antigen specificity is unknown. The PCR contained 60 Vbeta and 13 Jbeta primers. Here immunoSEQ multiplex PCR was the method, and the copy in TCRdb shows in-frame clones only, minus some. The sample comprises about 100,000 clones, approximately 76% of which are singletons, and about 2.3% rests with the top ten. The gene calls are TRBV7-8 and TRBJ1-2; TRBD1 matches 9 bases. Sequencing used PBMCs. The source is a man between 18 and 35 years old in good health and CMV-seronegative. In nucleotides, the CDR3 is TGTGCCAGCAGCTCTAGCCTTGGACAGGGGCTGTATGGCTACACCTTC. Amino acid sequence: CASSSSLGQGLYGYTF.